A single sample is the source of the 25 T cell receptor beta chains below, sequenced in a study of cytomegalovirus exposure and HLA in healthy donors. Primers included in the PCR were 60 Vbeta and 13 Jbeta primers. Assay: immunoSEQ multiplex PCR; the TCRdb copy retains only in-frame clones and omits some. The data contain roughly 130,000 clones, 80% of them singletons. The material sequenced was PBMCs. These receptors all stem from a woman aged 40 to 50 in good health and CMV-seronegative.

The chain couples TRBV28 to TRBJ2-3; 7 bases align to TRBD1. CDR1 and CDR2 from the germline V gene are MDHEN and SYDVKM. The CDR3 is made up of 15 amino acids. The ends lost 3 bases at V and 1 base at J; junction bases unmatched: 4. The CDR3 loop reads CASSLPGTGTDTQYF. DNA of the CDR3: TGTGCCAGCAGTTTGCCCGGGACAGGCACAGATACGCAGTATTTT.

The chain links TRBV7-9 to TRBJ2-7, with a weak D call TRBD2 (6 bases). V was trimmed by 5 bases and J by 3 bases, leaving 17 bases between them. There are 15 residues in the CDR3. Germline V gene data show CDR1 as SEHNR and CDR2 as FQNEAQ (reference sequence). The CDR3 bases are TGTGCCAGCAGCGAAGAGGGGTCCGGGAGCTACGAGCAGTACTTC. This translates into CASSEEGSGSYEQYF.

V is TRBV7-9 and J is TRBJ2-7; TRBD1 matches at 10 bases. V lost 6 bases, J lost 2 bases, and 7 bases stayed unmatched. The CDR3 is 15 residues long. The germline V gene has CDR1 SEHNR and CDR2 FQNEAQ (reference sequence). The CDR3 is CASSYSGQGTYEQYF. The CDR3 region has the DNA TGTGCCAGCAGTTATTCGGGACAGGGGACCTACGAGCAGTACTTC.

The chain carries TRBV19 and TRBJ2-7, with TRBD2 as a possible D gene (6 bases). V was trimmed by 1 base and J by 7 bases, leaving 11 bases between them. CDR3 size: 13 residues. CDR1 LNHDA and CDR2 SQIVND come from the germline V gene (reference sequence). CDR3 residues: CASSIGTDYEQYF. The CDR3 DNA is TGTGCCAGTAGTATAGGTACGGACTATGAGCAGTACTTC.

J is TRBJ1-4 and V is TRBV10-3; no reliable D call. Per the germline V gene, CDR1 is ENHRY and CDR2 is SYGVKD. The length of the CDR3 is 15 residues. Trimming shortened V by 6 bases and J by 2 bases, and 13 bases separated the two germline ends. Here the CDR3 reads CAISPQSGTNEKLFF. CDR3 in DNA: TGTGCCATCAGCCCGCAGTCGGGGACTAATGAAAAACTGTTTTTT.

This chain connects TRBV27 to TRBJ1-5; no clear D gene. This CDR3 is built from 14 residues. In germline, CDR1 is MNHEY, CDR2 SMNVEV (reference sequence). The germline V and J ends were trimmed by 3 bases and 3 bases, with 9 bases remaining between them. The CDR3 sequence is CASSLAGYNQPQHF. As DNA, the CDR3 is TGTGCCAGCAGTTTGGCGGGATACAATCAGCCCCAGCATTTT.

This clone showed up just once. The chain carries TRBV6-7 and TRBJ1-4; possibly TRBD1 for D (6 bases). TRBV6-7 counts as an open reading frame of uncertain function. This CDR3 comprises 15 residues. Trimming stripped 3 bases from V and 4 bases from J, with 12 bases between. This chain's CDR3 is CASSYGGANNEKLFF. The CDR3 region has the DNA TGTGCCAGCAGTTATGGGGGGGCGAATAATGAAAAACTGTTTTTT.

J is TRBJ1-1 and V is TRBV6-5; 7 nucleotides agree with TRBD1. Unmatched junction bases numbered 2, after V lost 2 bases and J lost 5 bases. Germline CDR1 reads MNHEY; CDR2 reads SVGAGI. This CDR3 comprises 13 residues. CDR3 region: CASSYTGDTEAFF. CDR3 bases: TGTGCCAGCAGTTACACAGGGGATACTGAAGCTTTCTTT.

The chain links TRBV4-1 to TRBJ2-6; no definite D call. This CDR3 region has 15 residues. Looked up from germline, CDR1 is MGHRA and CDR2 is YSYEKL. Between the trimmed V and J ends, which lost 4 bases and 0 bases, there was a span of 7 bases. CDR3 protein: CASSLIGSGANVLTF. CDR3 DNA sequence: TGCGCCAGCAGCCTTATCGGCTCTGGGGCCAACGTCCTGACTTTC.

CDR3 bases: TGTGCCAGCAGCCAAGATTCGGGGGGCCGGAACACCGGGGAGCTGTTTTTT. It codes for CASSQDSGGRNTGELFF. This chain links TRBV4-2 with TRBJ2-2; possible D gene TRBD2, 7 bases. V was clipped by 0 bases and J by 1 base, with 12 bases between them. This CDR3 is built from 17 residues. CDR1 and CDR2 from the germline V gene are LGHNA and YNFKEQ.

The V and J genes are TRBV12-5 and TRBJ2-7; 7 nucleotides agree with TRBD2. CDR3 length: 15 residues. The germline CDR1 and CDR2 sequences are LGHNT and FRNRAP. The trim removed 6 bases at V and 5 bases at J, leaving 13 bases unmatched. CDR3 amino acids: CASGEGASGGNEQYF. CDR3 DNA sequence: TGTGCTAGTGGGGAAGGGGCTAGCGGCGGTAACGAGCAGTACTTC.

The table lists this clone with a count of one. For the CDR3, the DNA is TGTGCCAGCAGCCCAACCCTCCGACTAGGGAGGATCGATGAGCAGTTCTTC. It codes for CASSPTLRLGRIDEQFF. The chain is built from TRBV14 and TRBJ2-1; D is possibly TRBD2 (6 bases). Germline CDR1 SGHDN, CDR2 FVKESK. This CDR3 is built from 17 residues. Trimming removed 4 bases from V and 8 bases from J, with 24 bases in between.

The gene calls are TRBV5-6 and TRBJ1-1; 7 bases are shared with TRBD1. Trimming at V came to 7 bases and at J to 11 bases, leaving 14 bases not matched to a gene. The CDR3 loop spans 13 amino acids. Germline values: CDR1 SGHDT, CDR2 YYEEEE. The CDR3 nucleotides read TGTGCCAGCGCCCCCTTAGCTGACAGGGCTGCTTTCTTT. It translates to CASAPLADRAAFF.

CDR3 region: CASSREWGQAYEQYF. CDR3 bases: TGTGCCAGCAGTAGAGAATGGGGGCAAGCCTACGAGCAGTACTTC. The chain is built from TRBV6-1 and TRBJ2-7; the D gene is possibly TRBD1 (6 bases). CDR1 is MNHNS, CDR2 SASEGT, per germline. The V and J ends lost 5 bases and 2 bases respectively, with 16 bases between them. This CDR3 contains 15 residues.

The rearrangement uses TRBV9 and TRBJ2-4, with a weak D call TRBD2 (6 bases). This CDR3 spans 17 amino acids. Per the germline V gene, CDR1 is SGDLS and CDR2 is YYNGEE. Trimming removed 0 bases at V and 2 bases at J, with 15 bases between. In DNA, the CDR3 is TGTGCCAGCAGCGTAGTAGTCGGGGGTGGGCCCAAAAACATTCAGTACTTC. Translation: CASSVVVGGGPKNIQYF.

The chain has TRBV27 and TRBJ2-7, with 9 bases lining up with TRBD1. V gave up 8 bases and J gave up 4 bases; unmatched junction bases: 15. Germline V gene data show CDR1 as MNHEY and CDR2 as SMNVEV (reference sequence). This CDR3 has 16 residues. The CDR3 region is CASGRIAGTGLYEQYF. The CDR3, as DNA: TGTGCCAGCGGCAGGATAGCCGGGACAGGGCTTTACGAGCAGTACTTC.

The rearrangement links TRBV6-6 to TRBJ2-7; weak D call: TRBD1 (6 bases). CDR1 and CDR2 (germline): MNHNY, SVGAGI (reference sequence). The CDR3 covers 14 residues. Trimming cost V 2 bases and J 7 bases, with 15 bases left between them. The CDR3 DNA reads TGTGCCAGCAGTTACGGGCAGGGGAATGAGGAGCAGTACTTC. Translating it yields CASSYGQGNEEQYF.

The CDR3 sequence: CASSVGIGRGSGNTIYF. The CDR3 region has the DNA TGTGCCAGCAGCGTAGGGATAGGTCGGGGCTCTGGAAACACCATATATTTT. The rearrangement uses TRBV9 and TRBJ1-3; no firm D call. This CDR3 has 17 residues. CDR1 and CDR2 (germline): SGDLS, YYNGEE. Trimming pared 0 bases from V and 0 bases from J, leaving 13 bases between.

The chain has TRBV7-2 and TRBJ2-7; 13 bases align to TRBD2. V shed 4 bases and J 0 bases; nucleotides not matched to a gene: 12. This CDR3 has 19 amino acids. Germline values: CDR1 SGHTA, CDR2 FQGNSA. The CDR3 DNA follows: TGTGCCAGCAGCTCACCTCCGGGACTAGCGGGGCCAAGCTCCTACGAGCAGTACTTC. It is translated as CASSSPPGLAGPSSYEQYF.

The chain recombines TRBV13 with TRBJ2-7; D is undetermined. CDR1 and CDR2 (germline): PRHDT, FYEKMQ (reference sequence). The CDR3 has 13 residues. Trimming cost V 1 base and J 5 bases, with 9 bases left between them. Here the CDR3 reads CASSLDSSDEQYF. CDR3 bases: TGTGCCAGCAGCTTAGACTCATCGGACGAGCAGTACTTC.

The table lists this clone with a few counts. V gene TRBV25-1 combines with J gene TRBJ2-5, with 7 bases fitting TRBD1. The J call may be faulty, since TRBJ2-7 better matches the DNA end. CDR1 is MGHDK, CDR2 SYGVNS, per germline. The CDR3 totals 12 residues. This CDR3 reads CASRTTGNEQYF. CDR3 DNA: TGTGCCAGCAGAACGACAGGGAACGAGCAGTACTTC.

The chain links TRBV25-1 to TRBJ2-7, with 7 bases aligning to TRBD1. V shed 2 bases, J shed 0 bases, and the junction held 4 bases outside the gene matches. This CDR3 is built from 15 residues. The germline gives CDR1 MGHDK, CDR2 SYGVNS. In DNA form, the CDR3 reads TGTGCCAGCAGTGAAACGGGACAGATCTCCTACGAGCAGTACTTC. Its protein product is CASSETGQISYEQYF.

This chain uses TRBV28 with TRBJ1-4; no clear D. The V end lost 5 bases, the J end lost 3 bases, and 13 bases lay between the germline ends. The CDR3 consists of 15 residues. Germline CDR1 is MDHEN and CDR2 is SYDVKM. The CDR3 loop reads CASSAGKGSNEKLFF. The CDR3 DNA follows: TGTGCCAGCAGTGCGGGCAAGGGTTCTAATGAAAAACTGTTTTTT.

The J gene is TRBJ2-1, the V gene TRBV5-1; 11 bases align to TRBD2. Per the germline V gene, CDR1 is SGHRS and CDR2 is YFSETQ. The CDR3 has 17 amino acids. V lost 5 bases and J lost 9; bases outside the gene matches: 16. The CDR3 DNA follows: TGCGCCAGCAGGGTGGAGACTGTAGCGGGGGGGCTTGGTGAGCAGTTCTTC. Encoded protein: CASRVETVAGGLGEQFF.

The chain employs TRBV6-1 and TRBJ1-1, with unresolved D. This CDR3 has 14 residues. Looked up from germline, CDR1 is MNHNS and CDR2 is SASEGT. Between the trimmed V and J ends, which lost 2 bases and 4 bases, there was a span of 11 bases. The CDR3 sequence is CASSEPRGSTEAFF. The CDR3 DNA is TGTGCCAGCAGTGAACCCCGAGGCAGCACTGAAGCTTTCTTT.